This T cell receptor (beta chain) was captured by sequencing in a study of T cell responses to AZD1222 COVID-19 vaccine. Study-wide points: Mostly white British, mostly female donors; authors suggested clonal diversity may be underestimated.

Turning to this clone: Its antigen is currently unknown.

Assay used: immunoSEQ multiplex PCR; TCRdb lists only in-frame clones, some missing. The sample consists of approximately 30,000 clones, about three quarters of them appearing once. V gave up 4 bases and J gave up 4 bases; unmatched junction bases: 4. CDR1 and CDR2 from the germline V gene are LGHNA and YSLEER. This CDR3 comprises 15 residues. The material sequenced was peripheral blood, taken on day 0 of AZD1222 vaccination. The receptor was isolated from an adult in good health. The chain combines TRBV4-3 with TRBJ2-1, with 10 bases fitting TRBD1. The CDR3 nucleotides read TGCGCCAGCAGCCCGACAGGGGGCTTGTACAATGAGCAGTTCTTC. The encoded protein is CASSPTGGLYNEQFF.